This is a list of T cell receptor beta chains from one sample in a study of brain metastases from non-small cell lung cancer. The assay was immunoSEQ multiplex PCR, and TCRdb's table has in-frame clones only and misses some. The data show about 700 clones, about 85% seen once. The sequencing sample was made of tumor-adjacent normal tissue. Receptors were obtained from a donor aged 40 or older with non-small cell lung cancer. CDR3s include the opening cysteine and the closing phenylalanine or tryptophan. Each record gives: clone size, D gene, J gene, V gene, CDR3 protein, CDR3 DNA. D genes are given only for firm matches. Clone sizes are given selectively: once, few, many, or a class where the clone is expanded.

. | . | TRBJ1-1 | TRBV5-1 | CASSPQGGNTEAFF | TGCGCCAGCAGCCCTCAGGGCGGGAACACTGAAGCTTTCTTT
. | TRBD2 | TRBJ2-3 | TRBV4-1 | CASSQVTSGSVGSDTQYF | TGCGCCAGCAGCCAAGTAACTAGCGGGAGTGTAGGGTCAGATACGCAGTATTTT
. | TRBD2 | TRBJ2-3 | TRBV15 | CATSRKRGGTDTQYF | TGTGCCACCAGCAGGAAGCGGGGGGGCACAGATACGCAGTATTTT
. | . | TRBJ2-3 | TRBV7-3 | CASSSFPGVTDTQYF | TGTGCCAGCAGCTCTTTTCCCGGAGTGACAGATACGCAGTATTTT
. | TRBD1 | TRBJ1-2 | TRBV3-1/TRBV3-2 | CASSQELTGANYGYTF | TGTGCCAGCAGCCAAGAGCTGACAGGGGCGAACTATGGCTACACCTTC
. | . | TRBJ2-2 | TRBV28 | CASSLLGGNPNTGELFF | TGTGCCAGCAGTTTATTAGGCGGGAATCCGAACACCGGGGAGCTGTTTTTT
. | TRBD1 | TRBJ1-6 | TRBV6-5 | CASSSIGTGNSPLHF | TGTGCCAGCAGTTCCATCGGGACAGGGAATTCACCCCTCCACTTT
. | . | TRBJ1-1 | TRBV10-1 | CASSVQGMSGTEAFF | TGCGCCAGCAGTGTCCAGGGGATGTCCGGAACTGAAGCTTTCTTT
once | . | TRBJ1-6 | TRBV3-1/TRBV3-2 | CASSSTGPISYINSPLHF | TGTGCCAGCAGCTCAACGGGTCCCATTTCATACATTAATTCACCCCTCCACTTT
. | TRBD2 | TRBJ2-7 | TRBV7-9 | CASSPLLAGDTHGQYF | TGTGCCAGCAGCCCCCTACTAGCGGGAGATACCCACGGGCAGTACTTC
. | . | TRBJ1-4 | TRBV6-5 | CASSYSGNSNEKLFF | TGTGCCAGCAGTTACTCGGGGAATTCTAATGAAAAACTGTTTTTT
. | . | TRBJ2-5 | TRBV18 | CASSYGRLGEETQYF | TGTGCCAGCTCATATGGCCGGTTGGGAGAAGAGACCCAGTACTTC
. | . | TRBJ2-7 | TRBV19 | CASSTAGYEQYF | TGTGCCAGTAGTACAGCGGGCTACGAGCAGTACTTC